This T cell receptor beta chain was recovered during a study of T-cell memory formation after mild COVID-19. Looking at the study overall: Across donors, TCR clusters were largely donor specific. Study-level findings and limits: For contracting clones, CD4+ ones sat mainly in CM and EM, CD8+ in EMRA. Researchers could not confirm that second-wave clones peaking on day 37 targeted SARS-CoV-2.

This clonotype was seen a handful of times. The antigen remains undetermined. 5'RACE with constant-segment primers yielded barcoded, UMI-tagged TCR alpha and TCR beta cDNA libraries. TCRdb re-derived calls from the 5' RACE reads in MiXCR, one entry per CDR3 protein. The repertoire holds roughly 280,000 distinct CDR3 sequences, with 16% as singletons. The CDR3 length is 14 residues. V was clipped by 2 bases and J by 9 bases, with 11 bases between them. The chain employs TRBV12-3 or TRBV12-4 and TRBJ1-6; perhaps TRBD1 as D (6 bases). The sequence came from a man in his late teens or twenties who had mild COVID-19 (a few samples of this study predate the infection). Cell type and time point are not known. What was sequenced was PBMCs or a T cell subset sorted from them (not recorded which). CDR3 nucleotides: TGTGCCAGCAGTTTAATACAGGGAGTTTCACCCCTCCACTTT. As protein: CASSLIQGVSPLHF.